One sample yielded the 5 T cell receptor beta chains listed below, sequenced in a study of cytomegalovirus exposure and HLA in healthy donors. The PCR used 60 Vbeta and 13 Jbeta primers. Sequenced by immunoSEQ multiplex PCR; TCRdb stores in-frame clones only, minus some. The repertoire table contains some 84,000 clones. The sequenced material came from PBMCs. These receptor sequences come from a man in his forties or fifties in good health and CMV-seronegative.

The genes are TRBV5-1 and TRBJ1-2, with D perhaps matching TRBD1 (5 bases). Germline V gives CDR1 SGHRS, CDR2 YFSETQ. V lost 0 bases and J lost 0, with 18 bases in between. The CDR3 is made up of 18 amino acids. CDR3 nucleotides: TGCGCCAGCAGCTTGGGTGGGGCAGGGATAGGAACTAACTATGGCTACACCTTC. Translation gives CASSLGGAGIGTNYGYTF.

The chain joins TRBV2 to TRBJ1-5; no reliable D call. Trimming pared 4 bases from V and 4 bases from J, leaving 11 bases between. The CDR3 extends over 14 amino acids. Germline CDR1 is SNHLY and CDR2 is FYNNEI. CDR3 nucleotide sequence: TGTGCCAGCAGTGTCGCCGGAGCAAATCAGCCCCAGCATTTT. This translates into CASSVAGANQPQHF.

The chain is built from TRBV7-9 and TRBJ2-6, with unresolved D. Per the germline V gene, CDR1 is SEHNR and CDR2 is FQNEAQ (reference sequence). Trimming took 5 bases from V and 1 from J, leaving 12 bases between them. There are 16 residues in the CDR3. The DNA for the CDR3 is TGTGCCAGCAGCCCTAACGACGGGTCTGGGGCCAACGTCCTGACTTTC. It codes for CASSPNDGSGANVLTF. Supplemented by reference TRBV7-9 and TRBJ2-6, the full variable domain reads DTGVSQNPRHKITKRGQNVTFRCDPISEHNRLYWYRQTLGQGPEFLTYFQNEAQLEKSRLLSDRFSAERPKGSFSTLEIQRTEQGDSAMYLCASSPNDGSGANVLTFGAGSRLTVL.

The chain recombines TRBV28 with TRBJ2-3; 7 bases align to TRBD2. The CDR3 is made up of 15 amino acids. CDR1 is MDHEN, CDR2 SYDVKM, per germline. V shed 3 bases, J shed 10 bases, and the junction held 13 bases outside the gene matches. The CDR3 sequence is CASSLARASGGSQYF. In DNA form, the CDR3 reads TGTGCCAGCAGTTTGGCTCGGGCTAGCGGTGGATCGCAGTATTTT.

V and J are TRBV5-5 and TRBJ2-1, with 10 bases aligning to TRBD2. The CDR3 length is 16 residues. The V segment lost 4 bases and the J segment 6 bases; nucleotides outside the gene matches: 10. Per germline, CDR1 SGHKS and CDR2 YYEKEE (reference sequence). CDR3 nucleotides: TGTGCCAGCAGCCTCGTTAGCGGGGGGCGGGGCAATGAGCAGTTCTTC. Translated: CASSLVSGGRGNEQFF.